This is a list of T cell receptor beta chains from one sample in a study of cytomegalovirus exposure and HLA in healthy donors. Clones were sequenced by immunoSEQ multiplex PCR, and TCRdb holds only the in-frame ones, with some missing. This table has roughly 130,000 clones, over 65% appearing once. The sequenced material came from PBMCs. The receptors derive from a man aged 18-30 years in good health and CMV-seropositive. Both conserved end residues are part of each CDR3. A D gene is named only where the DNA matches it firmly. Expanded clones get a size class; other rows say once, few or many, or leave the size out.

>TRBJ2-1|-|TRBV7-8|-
TGTGCCAGCAGCTTAATTGCGGGGCACAATGAGCAGTTCTTC
CASSLIAGHNEQFF
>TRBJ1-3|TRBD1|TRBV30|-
TGTGCCTGGAACAGGGGAACTGGAAACACCATATATTTT
CAWNRGTGNTIYF
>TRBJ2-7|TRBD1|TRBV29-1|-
TGCAGCGTTGAACCGTACCAAACAGGGGTCGCCTACGAGCAGTACTTC
CSVEPYQTGVAYEQYF
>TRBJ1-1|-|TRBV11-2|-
TGTGCCAGCAGCTTACGGGTGATGAACACTGAAGCTTTCTTT
CASSLRVMNTEAFF
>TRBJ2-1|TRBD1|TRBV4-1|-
TGCGCCAGCCAACGGGACAGTACGAACAATGAGCAGTTCTTC
CASQRDSTNNEQFF
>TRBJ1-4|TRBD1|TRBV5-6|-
TGTGCCAGCAGCTTGAACAGGGGGCGCATAACTAATGAAAAACTGTTTTTT
CASSLNRGRITNEKLFF
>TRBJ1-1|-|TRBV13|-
TGTGCCAGCAGCGCCCCGGGGAACACTGAAGCTTTCTTT
CASSAPGNTEAFF
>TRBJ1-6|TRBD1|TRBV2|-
TGTGCCAGCAGTGGACCGGGACAGGGGAATTCACCCCTCCACTTT
CASSGPGQGNSPLHF
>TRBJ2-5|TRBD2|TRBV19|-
TGTGCCAGTAGTATTGGGACTAGCGGGGGGGTGGTTCAGGAGACCCAGTACTTC
CASSIGTSGGVVQETQYF
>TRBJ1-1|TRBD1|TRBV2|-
TGTGCCAGCAGCGTAGGGAGGACAGGGATGGACACTGAAGCTTTCTTT
CASSVGRTGMDTEAFF
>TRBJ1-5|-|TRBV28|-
TGTGCCAGCAAAACAGGGACACAGCCCCAGCATTTT
CASKTGTQPQHF
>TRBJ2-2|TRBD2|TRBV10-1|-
TGCGCCAGCAGTGAAAAGGGATTAGCGGGACAGAACACCGGGGAGCTGTTTTTT
CASSEKGLAGQNTGELFF
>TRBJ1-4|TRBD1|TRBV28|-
TGTGCCAGCAGTCCCCCGGGACAGGGGCCAACTAATGAAAAACTGTTTTTT
CASSPPGQGPTNEKLFF
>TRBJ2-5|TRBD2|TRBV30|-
TGTGCCTGGAGCCCGGGACTAGCGGGAGGTGGTGGGGAGACCCAGTACTTC
CAWSPGLAGGGGETQYF
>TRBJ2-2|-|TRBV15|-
TGTGCCACCAGCAGTAAATTCACCGGGGAGCTGTTTTTT
CATSSKFTGELFF
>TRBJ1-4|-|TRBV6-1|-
TGTGCCAGCAGTCCCGACGGAGAACTGTTTTTT
CASSPDGELFF
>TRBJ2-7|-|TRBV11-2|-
TGTGCCAGCAGCCCCTCTTCGGGTTCCTCCTACGAGCAGTACTTC
CASSPSSGSSYEQYF
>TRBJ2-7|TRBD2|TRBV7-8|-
TGTGCCAGCAGTATCCGGCCCGGGACTAGCGGCCATGGGCAGTACTTC
CASSIRPGTSGHGQYF
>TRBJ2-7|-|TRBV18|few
TGTGCCAGCTCACCCCTTGGGGAGCTGTTAGCGAACGAGCAGTACTTC
CASSPLGELLANEQYF
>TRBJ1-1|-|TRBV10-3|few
TGTGCCATCAGTGAGGGGCAGGTAAGGACTGAAGCTTTCTTT
CAISEGQVRTEAFF
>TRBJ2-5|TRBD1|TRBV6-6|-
TGTGCCAGCAGTCTGGACAGGGACTACTTC
CASSLDRDYF
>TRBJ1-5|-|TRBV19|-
TGTGCCAGTAGTATAGACGGGTTGCAGCCCCAGCATTTT
CASSIDGLQPQHF
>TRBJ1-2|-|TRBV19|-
TGTGCCAGTAGTAGGAACAGGAACTATGGCTACACCTTC
CASSRNRNYGYTF
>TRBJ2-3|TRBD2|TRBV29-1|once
TGCAGCGTCGTACCGAGGACTAGCGGGAGTAGCACCGATACGCAGTATTTT
CSVVPRTSGSSTDTQYF
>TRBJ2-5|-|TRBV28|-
TGTGCCAGCAGCCAAGGACAGATCCAAGAGACCCAGTACTTC
CASSQGQIQETQYF
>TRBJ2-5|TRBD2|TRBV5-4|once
TGTGCCAGCAGCTTGGCTGCGGGGGGACAAGAGACCCAGTACTTC
CASSLAAGGQETQYF
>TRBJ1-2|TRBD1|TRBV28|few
TGTGCCAGCAGAATACAGGGGGCCTATGGCTACACCTTC
CASRIQGAYGYTF
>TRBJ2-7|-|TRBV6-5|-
TGTGCCAGCAGTTACGCCACAGCTAGCTCCTACGAGCAGTACTTC
CASSYATASSYEQYF
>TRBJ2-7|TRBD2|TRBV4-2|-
TGTGCCAGCGCCAGTAGCGGGAATCTTCCCTACGAGCAGTACTTC
CASASSGNLPYEQYF